Listed here is a single T cell receptor (beta chain). These data belong to a study of blood T cell repertoires in COVID-19. At the level of the study: Sample material is recorded as cDNA or gDNA derived from T cells, B-cell-depleted T cells, or PBMCs.

Clones were read by immunoSEQ multiplex PCR, and TCRdb kept only the in-frame ones, dropping some. Counted here are 150,000 to 200,000 clones, more than 70% occurring once; the ten biggest clones make up around 5.9%. CDR3 length: 11 amino acids. With 5 bases removed from V and 4 bases from J, the gap between germline ends came to 5 bases. CDR1 and CDR2 (germline): LGHDT, YNNKEL (reference sequence). The clonotype was recovered from a man aged 35-49 years who had recovered from COVID-19. Input material: PBMCs or T cells enriched from blood (not recorded which). The J gene is TRBJ1-2, the V gene TRBV3-1 (or the pseudogene TRBV3-2); no firm D call. CDR3 protein: CASSSRYGYTF. The CDR3 DNA reads TGTGCCAGCAGCTCCCGCTATGGCTACACCTTC.